Each of the 8 T cell receptor beta chains below was sequenced from the same sample in a study of blood T cell repertoires in COVID-19. Produced via immunoSEQ multiplex PCR; TCRdb's table is partial and in-frame only. The repertoire holds hundreds of thousands of clones, with around 90% as singletons. Input material: peripheral blood. The receptors derive from a woman aged 45-65 years with COVID-19, enrolled during active disease.

V gene TRBV2 combines with J gene TRBJ1-2; 7 bases align to TRBD1. Germline CDR1 and CDR2: SNHLY and FYNNEI. The CDR3 is 15 amino acids. With V trimmed by 0 bases and J by 2 bases, 3 bases remained unmatched. In nucleotides, the CDR3 is TGTGCCAGCAGTGAAGCGATAGGGGGCAACTATGGCTACACCTTC. This codes for CASSEAIGGNYGYTF.

This clone was seen repeatedly, ten times or more. The genes are TRBV4-2 and TRBJ1-3, with D hard to call. V lost 3 bases and J lost 2, with 14 bases in between. The CDR3 runs 16 residues. Looked up from germline, CDR1 is LGHNA and CDR2 is YNFKEQ. The DNA for the CDR3 is TGTGCCAGCAGCCAGCCAGAGATGCGGCCTGGAAACACCATATATTTT. Translating gives CASSQPEMRPGNTIYF.

CDR3 nucleotide sequence: TGTGCCAGCAGCCTCAACAGGGGCGCTGAAGCTTTCTTT. Protein: CASSLNRGAEAFF. This chain uses TRBV3-1 (or the pseudogene TRBV3-2) with TRBJ1-1; 7 positions match TRBD1. The germline gives CDR1 LGHDT, CDR2 YNNKEL (reference sequence). Trimming removed 4 bases from V and 6 bases from J; junction bases left unmatched: 5. This CDR3 comprises 13 residues.

V is TRBV9 and J is TRBJ1-2, with TRBD1 matching over 7 bases. V trimming: 0 bases; J trimming: 2 bases; junction bases outside the gene matches: 10. The CDR3 runs to 17 residues. The germline V gene encodes CDR1 SGDLS and CDR2 YYNGEE. Here the CDR3 reads CASSVALTDRANYGYTF. The CDR3 DNA reads TGTGCCAGCAGCGTAGCTCTCACCGACAGGGCAAACTATGGCTACACCTTC.

The gene calls are TRBV6-2 or TRBV6-3 and TRBJ1-3; D gene uncertain. The CDR3 runs 17 residues. V lost 4 bases and J 0 bases, leaving 16 bases between the germline ends. Germline CDR1 and CDR2: MNHEY and SVGEGT. DNA for the CDR3: TGTGCCAGCAGTTCGGGAGCGAGACAAGTCTCTGGAAACACCATATATTTT. It specifies CASSSGARQVSGNTIYF.

The chain employs TRBV7-2 and TRBJ2-5; D is undetermined. Trimming pared 4 bases from V and 1 base from J, leaving 13 bases between. The CDR3 has 15 amino acids. From germline, CDR1 is SGHTA and CDR2 FQGNSA. The DNA of the CDR3 is TGTGCCAGCAGCTGGAGCCCGGGTGGCCAAGAGACCCAGTACTTC. Amino acid sequence: CASSWSPGGQETQYF.

The DNA for the CDR3 is TGTGCCAGCAGTGAATGGAGGACAGGGGGACAGCCCCAGCATTTT. Translated, it gives CASSEWRTGGQPQHF. The chain is built from TRBV25-1 and TRBJ1-5; 10 bases are shared with TRBD1. The CDR3 totals 15 residues. Germline CDR1 is MGHDK and CDR2 is SYGVNS. V lost 1 base to trimming and J lost 7 bases; unmatched junction nucleotides: 4.

The gene calls are TRBV6-6 and TRBJ1-6, with D possibly TRBD1 on 5 matching bases. The V gene lost 5 bases and the J gene lost 11 bases, with 25 bases spanning the gap. In germline, CDR1 is MNHNY, CDR2 SVGAGI (reference sequence). This CDR3 region has 17 residues. The CDR3 DNA is TGTGCCAGCAGTCTGGGGGGAGTCCTACACCAAGTGACACCCCTCCACTTT. Encoded protein: CASSLGGVLHQVTPLHF.